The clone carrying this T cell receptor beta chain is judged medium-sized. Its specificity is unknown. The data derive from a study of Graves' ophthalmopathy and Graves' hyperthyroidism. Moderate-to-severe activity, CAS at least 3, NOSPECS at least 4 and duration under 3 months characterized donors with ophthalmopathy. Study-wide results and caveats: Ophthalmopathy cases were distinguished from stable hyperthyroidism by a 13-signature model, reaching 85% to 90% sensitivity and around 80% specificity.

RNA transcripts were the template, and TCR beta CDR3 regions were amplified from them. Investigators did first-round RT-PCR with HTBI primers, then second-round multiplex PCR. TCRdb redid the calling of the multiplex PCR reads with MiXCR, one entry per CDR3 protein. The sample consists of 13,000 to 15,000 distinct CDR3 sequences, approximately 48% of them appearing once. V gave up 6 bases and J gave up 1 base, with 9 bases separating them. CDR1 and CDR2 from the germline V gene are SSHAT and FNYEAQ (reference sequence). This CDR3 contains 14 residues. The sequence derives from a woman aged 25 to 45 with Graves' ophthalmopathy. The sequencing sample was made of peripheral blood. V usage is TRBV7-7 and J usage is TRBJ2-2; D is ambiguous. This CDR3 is CASRRQENTGELFF. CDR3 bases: TGTGCCAGCAGACGACAAGAGAACACCGGGGAGCTGTTTTTT.